This TCR beta chain was sequenced in a study of shared clonotypes between healthy human individuals (TCRdb year 2020). About the full investigation: The cohort comprised a couple of women and a few men aged 18 to 49 years. For each donor, CD4 naive and CD4 memory were each run on three plates, CD8 naive on two plates, and CD8 memory on one plate. To estimate repertoire size and how much clonotype sharing occurs between individuals, the study deeply sequenced the blood TCR repertoires of roughly 5 healthy adults. Different laboratories and diverse techniques were used to prepare libraries and sequence TCR repertoires, to increase sequencing depth and limit assay-specific biases. Between about 0.8 and 9 billion PBMCs per donor were obtained by leukapheresis. The paper's findings and limits, for the study overall: The genetic and exposure-history diversity represented was limited by the small number of donors. Even with the large sequencing depth, rarefaction of the sorted-subset datasets indicated that sequencing was incomplete. Based on pairwise subsampling, the degree of clonotype sharing among donors was expected to be affected by sequencing depth. Sharing across a few donors was observed for about 5% of naive CD4, over 3% of naive CD8, about 2.3% of memory CD4, and about 0.38% of memory CD8 clonotypes. Only blood was sampled, and tissue TCR repertoires likely differ from those in blood. Higher generation probabilities were observed for clonotypes shared by all four sorted-subset donors than for non-shared clonotypes. Estimated clonotype richness was generally larger for naive than for memory subsets.

The donors were healthy, HIV-negative adults with no recently reported acute infections or vaccinations. Every donor was a Caucasian adult residing in Nashville, Tennessee, USA. CD4+ T cells were enriched by magnetic negative selection, after which naive cells were positively selected on CD45RA and the negative fraction was taken as the memory subset. Blood was obtained by leukapheresis, after which PBMCs were separated by Ficoll-Histopaque density gradient centrifugation and cryopreserved in liquid nitrogen vapor phase. Analytical flow cytometry was used to check the purity and quantity of every magnetically sorted T cell population. Genomic DNA was isolated from each sorted fraction and quantified by UV absorbance on a Nanodrop 2000c. TCR CDR3 regions were amplified from genomic DNA by multiplex PCR using the deep immunoSEQ assay. For each cell subset, the extracted genomic DNA was distributed evenly across all wells of several immunoSEQ 96-well plates, and each plate served as one replicate. For sorted subsets, roughly 200 ng of genomic DNA, equivalent to 30,000 or so T cell genomes, went into each replicate PCR. Purified libraries were measured with a Qubit 3.0 fluorometer, size-checked on a Bioanalyzer 2100, and measured again with the KAPA Library Quantification kit. A separate single-read 150-cycle Illumina NextSeq 550 flow cell was used to sequence each immunoSEQ 96-well plate. The paper's data handling went like this. Because the immunoSEQ output held only junctional sequences and lacked quality scores, the filtering could not match the filtering applied to full-length reads. Sequences were annotated with PyIR, a Python wrapper for IgBLAST v1.9, using IMGT germline references to assign V/J genes and CDR3. Any read was removed if the V/J assignment was weak (E-value above 1e-6), the CDR3 was missing, or the read contained stop codons, out-of-frame junctions, or ambiguous translated residues. V3J clonotypes were defined by identical inferred V gene, J gene, and CDR3 amino acid sequence. Percentage overlap between repertoires was computed as shared unique clonotypes divided by the size of the smaller repertoire. RTK rarefaction, the Chao1 estimator, and Recon v2.1 estimates of unobserved clonotypes were used to assess repertoire richness. Generation probabilities for all TCRbeta clonotypes obtained by the gDNA method from a handful of donors were computed using OLGA. TCRdb mirrors the immuneACCESS table, restricted to in-frame sequences. Some clones are absent from its copies; in checked studies, under half trace to an unresolved V gene, and the reason for the others is unknown. The V and J calls and clone size were taken over from that table, and D and trimming were inferred from the DNA. Counted in this sample were about a million clones; 70% to 80% of them appeared once. The ten most abundant clones make up roughly 0.83% of the sample.

As regards this clone: The clone's antigen remains unknown. Base quality data are lacking; no much larger clone is found one base away.

Including the terminal cysteine and phenylalanine, the CDR3 comprises 14 residues. This entry keeps only the CDR3 DNA: 42 bases, framed from base 1. Taken from the germline V gene, the CDR1 and CDR2 loops are SGHRS and YFSETQ. A distance of 13 bases separates the germline ends of V and J, which lose 1 base and 7 bases respectively. Recombination linked TRBV5-1 to TRBJ2-3, with a weak D call of TRBD2 (5 bases match). The receptor was derived from a man younger than 35 in good health. Some clones in this sample may be carry-over from other donors' samples. The sequencing input was memory CD4+ T cells from PBMCs. The sample's cell subset or site label is to be understood as: CD45RA-negative fraction. The CDR3 protein is CASSLRYSGHTQYF. The DNA sequence is TGCGCCAGCAGCTTGAGGTACAGCGGCCATACGCAGTATTTT.